Included here is one T cell receptor beta chain sequence, with context. Its antigen is unidentified. Relative to the germline gene, one junction end is altered; a read error may explain this. The CDR3 is 13 residues long. From germline, CDR1 is MNHEY and CDR2 SMNVEV (reference sequence). Reverse transcription of extracted RNA yielded cDNA, which provided the sequencing template. Libraries were prepared by immunoSEQ multiplex PCR; TCRdb keeps only in-frame clonotypes and omits some of them. Of approximately 110,000 clones in the sample, under 60% are singletons; the top ten hold approximately 12%. The treatment here: oral pan-JAK inhibitor, 5-10 mg twice daily. Samples from alopecia areata patients were lesional scalp punch biopsies and peripheral blood. The sample is drawn from a study of CD8+ T cells in alopecia areata. Study in general: Percent affected scalp area, the SALT score, rated treated patients' severity. Findings and limits, study-wide: Scalp data also include sequences from resident alphabeta T cells of normal skin. Researchers report lesional scalp, most notably alopecia totalis/universalis, outstripped normal scalp in clonality.

This TCR derives from a human donor with alopecia areata. Sequenced material: CD8+ T cells sorted from blood, taken at week 24, from a patient treated with tofacitinib. The chain is built from TRBV27 and TRBJ1-4; D is perhaps TRBD1 (6 bases). The CDR3 protein is CASSLLGGEKVFF. Here the CDR3 DNA reads TGTGCCAGCAGTTTATTGGGGGGCGAAAAAGTGTTTTTT.